This T cell receptor (beta chain) was observed in a study of PD-L1 blockade in urothelial cancer. Described time point: pretreatment peripheral blood. Here immunoSEQ multiplex PCR was the method, and the copy in TCRdb shows in-frame clones only, minus some. This sample has tens of thousands of clones, with around 89% found just once. The V end was cut by 4 bases, the J end by 0 bases, with 13 bases between. The CDR3 contains 17 residues. Per the germline V gene, CDR1 is SGHTA and CDR2 is FQGTGA. This specimen was PBMCs, taken around atezolizumab (anti-PD-L1) treatment. The sequence was collected from a man aged 55 to 70 with urothelial cancer. The chain couples TRBV7-3 to TRBJ2-6, with D uncertain. The CDR3 sequence: CASSSPWHRSGANVLTF. The CDR3 nucleotides are TGTGCCAGCAGCTCCCCGTGGCACCGCTCTGGGGCCAACGTCCTGACTTTC.